The 20 T cell receptor beta chains below come from one sample, sequenced in a study of T cell responses to AZD1222 COVID-19 vaccine (dated by TCRdb to the early 2020s). Libraries came from the immunoSEQ multiplex PCR assay. What TCRdb holds here is the immuneACCESS table cut down to in-frame rearrangements. Part of the clones is not present; checked against another copy, under half of the missing clones reflect an unresolved V gene, and the others are unexplained. The table for this sample lists around 140,000 clones; more than 90% of them were counted only once. 1.7% of the sample is in the top ten clones. The time point label here, explained by the study, means: baseline before first vaccination. The sequencing used peripheral blood, collected on day 0 of AZD1222 vaccination. The receptors were gathered from an adult in good health.

The chain has TRBV7-9 and TRBJ2-7; 9 bases line up with TRBD1. After removal of 0 bases from V and 3 bases from J, the junction contained 6 bases not matched to a gene. Germline lookup yields CDR1 SEHNR and CDR2 FQNEAQ (reference sequence). The CDR3 is 16 residues long. The CDR3 loop reads CASSLAGGTGYYEQYF. CDR3 DNA sequence: TGTGCCAGCAGCTTAGCGGGAGGGACAGGGTACTACGAGCAGTACTTC.

The V call is TRBV9, the J call TRBJ1-2; tentatively, D is TRBD1 (6 bases). CDR3 length equals 13 residues. Germline lookup yields CDR1 SGDLS and CDR2 YYNGEE. V lost 4 bases and J lost 7, with 14 bases in between. The CDR3 here is CASSPGGGSGYTF. The CDR3 DNA reads TGTGCCAGCAGCCCCGGGGGGGGCAGTGGCTACACCTTC.

The chain employs TRBV5-1 and TRBJ1-1, with 7 bases fitting TRBD1. CDR1 and CDR2 (germline): SGHRS, YFSETQ. The CDR3 has 15 amino acids. The trim removed 4 bases at V and 1 base at J, leaving 7 bases unmatched. In DNA, the CDR3 is TGCGCCAGCAGCCCGGGACAGCCCTCGAACACTGAAGCTTTCTTT. Translated, it gives CASSPGQPSNTEAFF.

The CDR3 DNA reads as TGTGCCAGCAGCGTAGATGGAGGGGTTGGAAGCTATGGCTACACCTTC. Its protein is CASSVDGGVGSYGYTF. This chain connects TRBV9 to TRBJ1-2; TRBD1 might be the D (5 bases). Trimming stripped 0 bases from V and 4 bases from J, with 16 bases between. This CDR3 is 16 amino acids long. Looked up from germline, CDR1 is SGDLS and CDR2 is YYNGEE.

The J gene is TRBJ2-3, the V gene TRBV7-3; D gene unclear. This CDR3 has 15 amino acids. Germline CDR1 is SGHTA and CDR2 is FQGTGA. V was pared by 2 bases and J by 0 bases, with 9 bases between. CDR3 region: CASSLLGVSTDTQYF. CDR3 DNA: TGTGCCAGCAGCTTACTTGGGGTCAGCACAGATACGCAGTATTTT. Drawing the rest from reference TRBV7-3 and TRBJ2-3, the complete variable domain is GAGVSQTPSNKVTEKGKYVELRCDPISGHTALYWYRQSLGQGPEFLIYFQGTGAADDSGLPNDRFFAVRPEGSVSTLKIQRTERGDSAVYLCASSLLGVSTDTQYFGPGTRLTVL.

This clone was seen a single time. The gene calls are TRBV9 and TRBJ1-3, with a possible D match to TRBD1 (6 bases). Germline V gene sequence: CDR1 SGDLS, CDR2 YYNGEE. Trimming removed 3 bases at V and 1 base at J, with 11 bases between. CDR3 length equals 15 residues. The CDR3 bases are TGTGCCAGCAGCGCGTCGGGGGCGTCTGGAAACACCATATATTTT. Its translation is CASSASGASGNTIYF. The entire variable domain, with the rest obtained from reference TRBV9 and TRBJ1-3, is as follows: DSGVTQTPKHLITATGQRVTLRCSPRSGDLSVYWYQQSLDQGLQFLIQYYNGEERAKGNILERFSAQQFPDLHSELNLSSLELGDSALYFCASSASGASGNTIYFGEGSWLTVV.

The chain joins TRBV28 to TRBJ1-2; no firm D call. The CDR3 has 15 residues. Germline V gene data show CDR1 as MDHEN and CDR2 as SYDVKM. V lost 7 bases and J lost 5, with 20 bases in between. The CDR3 spells CASTPPGRMKYGYTF. CDR3 sequence (DNA): TGTGCCAGCACCCCACCCGGACGGATGAAATATGGCTACACCTTC.

The chain uses TRBV7-6 and TRBJ2-5; D is unclear. Germline-derived CDR1 and CDR2 are SGHVS and FNYEAQ. The germline V and J ends were trimmed by 5 bases and 1 base, with 14 bases remaining between them. This CDR3 comprises 15 residues. CDR3 DNA: TGTGCCAGCAGCCCGCTTAGAACGGTCCAAGAGACCCAGTACTTC. Its protein product is CASSPLRTVQETQYF.

The rearrangement links TRBV19 to TRBJ1-1, with 8 bases that match TRBD1. There are 13 residues in the CDR3. CDR1 is LNHDA, CDR2 SQIVND, per germline (reference sequence). V trimming: 2 bases; J trimming: 4 bases; junction bases outside the gene matches: 0. The CDR3 loop reads CASSITGGTEAFF. Written as DNA, the CDR3 is TGTGCCAGTAGTATAACAGGGGGCACTGAAGCTTTCTTT.

CDR3 in amino acids: CASSLSTSLDTQYF. Written as DNA, the CDR3 is TGTGCCAGCTCACTTTCGACTAGCTTAGATACGCAGTATTTT. V is TRBV18 and J is TRBJ2-3, with 7 bases that match TRBD2. Germline CDR1 is KGHSH and CDR2 is LQKENI. This CDR3 has 14 residues. After removal of 4 bases from V and 5 bases from J, the junction contained 6 bases not matched to a gene. The variable domain in full, with the rest retrieved from reference TRBV18 and TRBJ2-3, is NAGVMQNPRHLVRRRGQEARLRCSPMKGHSHVYWYRQLPEEGLKFMVYLQKENIIDESGMPKERFSAEFPKEGPSILRIQQVVRGDSAAYFCASSLSTSLDTQYFGPGTRLTVL.

V and J are TRBV6-1 and TRBJ1-2; unclear D gene. Germline V gene sequence: CDR1 MNHNS, CDR2 SASEGT. V was shortened by 3 bases and J by 7 bases, with 12 bases between the two germline ends. This CDR3 has 13 amino acids. DNA for the CDR3: TGTGCCAGCAGTGAGGTTGGGGAAAGTGGCTACACCTTC. Translating gives CASSEVGESGYTF.

V and J are TRBV27 and TRBJ1-2; perhaps TRBD1 as D (5 bases). The V gene's germline CDR1 is MNHEY and CDR2 SMNVEV (reference sequence). This CDR3 contains 14 residues. V lost 3 bases to trimming and J lost 0 bases, with 8 bases between them. In DNA form, the CDR3 reads TGTGCCAGCAGTTTTGTAGGGGCTAACTATGGCTACACCTTC. Residues: CASSFVGANYGYTF.

The V gene is TRBV7-9, the J gene TRBJ2-7, with D possibly being TRBD1 (5 bases). The length of the CDR3 is 13 residues. V lost 5 bases, J lost 9 bases, and 17 bases lay in between. Looked up from germline, CDR1 is SEHNR and CDR2 is FQNEAQ (reference sequence). CDR3 sequence: CASSTDILSGQYF. CDR3 DNA sequence: TGTGCCAGCAGCACGGACATCTTAAGTGGGCAGTACTTC.

J is TRBJ1-2 and V is TRBV28; 8 positions agree with TRBD1. The CDR3 sequence is 16 residues long. V lost 4 bases, J lost 4 bases, and 11 bases stayed unmatched. Germline CDR1 and CDR2: MDHEN and SYDVKM. The CDR3 region is CASSYEQGARLYGYTF. Here the CDR3 DNA reads TGTGCCAGCAGTTACGAGCAGGGGGCCCGACTCTATGGCTACACCTTC.

This clone was observed a single time. The rearrangement links TRBV7-3 to TRBJ2-7; D possibly corresponds to TRBD2 (7 bases). V lost 5 bases and J 0 bases, leaving 23 bases between the germline ends. The CDR3 consists of 18 residues. Germline CDR1 and CDR2: SGHTA and FQGTGA. CDR3 in amino acids: CASSLRGGSRGGSYEQYF. CDR3 bases: TGTGCCAGCAGCCTAAGGGGGGGTTCAAGAGGAGGCTCCTACGAGCAGTACTTC. The full variable domain, in which reference TRBV7-3 and TRBJ2-7 provide the parts outside the CDR3, is GAGVSQTPSNKVTEKGKYVELRCDPISGHTALYWYRQSLGQGPEFLIYFQGTGAADDSGLPNDRFFAVRPEGSVSTLKIQRTERGDSAVYLCASSLRGGSRGGSYEQYFGPGTRLTVT.

The V and J genes are TRBV10-3 and TRBJ1-1; D is perhaps TRBD1 (5 bases). This CDR3 comprises 13 residues. CDR1 and CDR2 (germline): ENHRY, SYGVKD. Trimming shortened V by 5 bases and J by 0 bases, and 7 bases separated the two germline ends. Here the CDR3 reads CAISRQMNTEAFF. In DNA, the CDR3 is TGTGCCATCAGTAGACAGATGAACACTGAAGCTTTCTTT.

The chain joins TRBV2 to TRBJ1-2, with D possibly matching TRBD1 (6 bases). Deletions cut 6 bases from V and 2 bases from J, with 16 bases between. The length of the CDR3 is 15 residues. Germline lookup yields CDR1 SNHLY and CDR2 FYNNEI. The CDR3 loop reads CASREQGRANYGYTF. The DNA for the CDR3 is TGTGCCAGCAGGGAACAGGGCAGGGCGAACTATGGCTACACCTTC. The full variable domain, with the rest looked up from reference TRBV2 and TRBJ1-2, is EPEVTQTPSHQVTQMGQEVILRCVPISNHLYFYWYRQILGQKVEFLVSFYNNEISEKSEIFDDQFSVERPDGSNFTLKIRSTKLEDSAMYFCASREQGRANYGYTFGSGTRLTVV.

This clone was seen once. The chain joins TRBV19 to TRBJ2-5; D gene ambiguous. This CDR3 has 13 amino acids. Germline assignment: CDR1 LNHDA and CDR2 SQIVND (reference sequence). Trimming removed 5 bases at V and 5 bases at J, with 12 bases between. CDR3 DNA sequence: TGTGCCAGTAGTTCCTCGATCGTCGAGACCCAGTACTTC. Encoded protein: CASSSSIVETQYF. Full variable domain (rest looked up from reference TRBV19 and TRBJ2-5): DGGITQSPKYLFRKEGQNVTLSCEQNLNHDAMYWYRQDPGQGLRLIYYSQIVNDFQKGDIAEGYSVSREKKESFPLTVTSAQKNPTAFYLCASSSSIVETQYFGPGTRLLVL.

The chain joins TRBV5-1 to TRBJ2-5, with D unresolved. This CDR3 region has 15 residues. From germline, CDR1 is SGHRS and CDR2 YFSETQ. V was shortened by 4 bases and J by 2 bases, with 15 bases between the two germline ends. The CDR3 here is CASSPGNGFQETQYF. The CDR3 nucleotides are TGCGCCAGCAGCCCAGGAAATGGATTTCAAGAGACCCAGTACTTC.

The chain is built from TRBV28 and TRBJ1-1, with D possibly being TRBD1 (6 bases). The CDR3 is 12 residues long. In germline, CDR1 is MDHEN, CDR2 SYDVKM. Trimming pared 6 bases from V and 7 bases from J, leaving 12 bases between. This CDR3 reads CASSPRQVEAFF. In DNA form, the CDR3 reads TGTGCCAGCAGCCCTCGACAGGTTGAAGCTTTCTTT.